The table lists the clone carrying this TCR beta chain with a count of one. Antigen specificity is unknown. These data belong to a study of shared clonotypes between healthy human individuals. Study results and caveats: An effect of sequencing depth on clonotype sharing among donors was expected.

CDR1 is MNHEY, CDR2 SVGAGI, per germline. The CDR3 sequence is 14 residues long. V was cut by 2 bases and J by 3 bases, with 11 bases left in between. Deep was the level at which the assay was run. Per the original methods: Filtering differed for immunoSEQ, which gave only junction sequences without quality scores. Profiled with immunoSEQ multiplex PCR; TCRdb holds only in-frame clones, not every one. Clone size and V and J calls were adopted from that table, with D and trimming inferred from the DNA. Of around 510,000 clones listed, roughly 95% were seen once; the top ten hold about 0.067%. The specimen sequenced was naive CD4+ T cells sorted from blood. As for subset: CD45RA+ positively selected. This clonotype was sampled from a woman in her 30s in good health. The chain carries TRBV6-5 and TRBJ2-7; D unclear. CDR3 protein: CASSYDRTRYEQYF. The CDR3 DNA follows: TGTGCCAGCAGTTACGACCGCACCCGCTACGAGCAGTACTTC.